Below are 16 T cell receptor beta chains sequenced from a single sample in a study of shared clonotypes between healthy human individuals. Sequencing was performed with immunoSEQ multiplex PCR; in TCRdb, only in-frame clones are kept and a portion is missing. The sample yields some 1,900,000 clones, over 85% seen once. Naivety among CD8 cells was defined by CD45RO negativity and positive CCR7 selection, thereby excluding terminally differentiated effector memory CD45RA+ cells. What was sequenced was naive CD8+ T cells sorted from blood. These receptors originate from a man aged 18 to 35 in good health.

On this clone: In the same sample, other DNA sequences code for this CDR3. This chain uses TRBV2 with TRBJ1-2; D is undetermined. Germline V lookup: CDR1 SNHLY, CDR2 FYNNEI. V was cut by 1 base and J by 4 bases, with 7 bases left in between. The CDR3 has 13 amino acids. This CDR3 reads CASSEEGSYGYTF. CDR3 sequence (DNA): TGTGCCAGCAGTGAAGAGGGTAGCTATGGCTACACCTTC.

V is TRBV5-1 and J is TRBJ2-2; D call uncertain. V lost 3 bases, J lost 7 bases, and 13 bases lay in between. Germline V gives CDR1 SGHRS, CDR2 YFSETQ. The CDR3 has 14 amino acids. The CDR3 coding sequence is TGCGCCAGCAGCTACCGAGGCACCGGCGGGGAGCTGTTTTTT. Amino acids: CASSYRGTGGELFF.

In regard to this clone: This sample also contains other DNA sequences that code for the same CDR3. The chain combines TRBV6-6 with TRBJ1-4; D might be TRBD1 (5 bases). The CDR3 consists of 14 residues. With 3 bases removed from V and 8 bases from J, the gap between germline ends came to 13 bases. Per the germline V gene, CDR1 is MNHNY and CDR2 is SVGAGI (reference sequence). The CDR3 DNA reads as TGTGCCAGCAGTTATCCAGGGCGGGACGAAAAACTGTTTTTT. Its protein product is CASSYPGRDEKLFF.

J is TRBJ1-2 and V is TRBV7-2; TRBD1 agrees at 8 bases. Per the germline V gene, CDR1 is SGHTA and CDR2 is FQGNSA. The CDR3 has 13 residues. V trimming: 5 bases; J trimming: 8 bases; junction bases outside the gene matches: 7. Here the CDR3 reads CASSGGQGWGYTF. Written as DNA, the CDR3 is TGTGCCAGCAGCGGAGGACAGGGTTGGGGCTACACCTTC. The entire variable domain, with the rest obtained from reference TRBV7-2 and TRBJ1-2, is as follows: GAGVSQSPSNKVTEKGKDVELRCDPISGHTALYWYRQSLGQGLEFLIYFQGNSAPDKSGLPSDRFSAERTGGSVSTLTIQRTQQEDSAVYLCASSGGQGWGYTFGSGTRLTVV.

A single count supports this clone. The chain uses TRBV28 and TRBJ1-1; D is possibly TRBD1 (5 bases). The germline CDR1 and CDR2 sequences are MDHEN and SYDVKM. The CDR3 extends over 15 amino acids. V was pared by 7 bases and J by 0 bases, with 15 bases between. In nucleotides, the CDR3 is TGTGCCAGCAACGACGACAGCTGGTTGAACACTGAAGCTTTCTTT. This codes for CASNDDSWLNTEAFF.

This clone has just one count. The chain carries TRBV4-3 and TRBJ2-1, with D unclear. Trimming pared 4 bases from V and 4 bases from J, leaving 11 bases between. The CDR3 is 14 residues long. CDR1 LGHNA and CDR2 YSLEER come from the germline V gene. CDR3 region: CASSPSWGYNEQFF. The CDR3 bases are TGCGCCAGCAGCCCTAGTTGGGGATACAATGAGCAGTTCTTC.

V and J are TRBV28 and TRBJ2-7; TRBD1 aligns across 7 bases. The CDR3 runs to 13 residues. Trimming removed 6 bases from V and 5 bases from J; junction bases left unmatched: 7. Germline V gives CDR1 MDHEN, CDR2 SYDVKM. The CDR3 region is CASRRDRVDEQYF. Written as DNA, the CDR3 is TGTGCCAGCAGGCGTGACAGGGTTGACGAGCAGTACTTC. Combining the CDR3 with reference TRBV28 and TRBJ2-7 gives the whole variable domain DVKVTQSSRYLVKRTGEKVFLECVQDMDHENMFWYRQDPGLGLRLIYFSYDVKMKEKGDIPEGYSVSREKKERFSLILESASTNQTSMYLCASRRDRVDEQYFGPGTRLTVT.

This CDR3 is CASSEAGGGTDTQYF. The CDR3 nucleotides read TGTGCCAGCAGCGAGGCGGGCGGGGGGACAGATACGCAGTATTTT. The chain couples TRBV9 to TRBJ2-3, with 8 bases matching TRBD2. The J segment lost 3 bases and the V segment lost 3 bases, leaving 6 bases of the junction unmatched. CDR3 length equals 15 residues. Per germline, CDR1 SGDLS and CDR2 YYNGEE. Drawing the rest from reference TRBV9 and TRBJ2-3, the complete variable domain is DSGVTQTPKHLITATGQRVTLRCSPRSGDLSVYWYQQSLDQGLQFLIQYYNGEERAKGNILERFSAQQFPDLHSELNLSSLELGDSALYFCASSEAGGGTDTQYFGPGTRLTVL.

This clone was recorded only once. V and J are TRBV4-1 and TRBJ2-7, with D uncertain. The CDR3 covers 13 residues. Trimming removed 4 bases from V and 4 bases from J, with 11 bases in between. Looked up from germline, CDR1 is MGHRA and CDR2 is YSYEKL. The CDR3 spells CASSLALGYEQYF. CDR3 coding DNA: TGCGCCAGCAGCCTAGCATTGGGTTACGAGCAGTACTTC.

The table lists this clone with a count of one. The chain is built from TRBV7-9 and TRBJ2-7; 9 bases line up with TRBD1. This CDR3 is built from 16 residues. Germline CDR1 is SEHNR and CDR2 is FQNEAQ (reference sequence). The V segment lost 4 bases and the J segment 4 bases; nucleotides outside the gene matches: 11. Here the CDR3 DNA reads TGTGCCAGCAGCTCTAGTGGGACAGGGTTTTCGTACGAGCAGTACTTC. Amino acid sequence: CASSSSGTGFSYEQYF. The variable domain in full, completed from reference TRBV7-9 and TRBJ2-7, reads DTGVSQNPRHKITKRGQNVTFRCDPISEHNRLYWYRQTLGQGPEFLTYFQNEAQLEKSRLLSDRFSAERPKGSFSTLEIQRTEQGDSAMYLCASSSSGTGFSYEQYFGPGTRLTVT.

The chain links TRBV10-2 to TRBJ2-3, with 14 bases aligning to TRBD2. The germline gives CDR1 WSHSY, CDR2 SAAADI. There are 15 residues in the CDR3. The V segment lost 6 bases and the J segment 6 bases; nucleotides outside the gene matches: 5. The chain's CDR3 is CASRGGLAGDDTQYF. The CDR3 bases are TGCGCCAGCAGGGGGGGACTAGCGGGAGACGATACGCAGTATTTT.

The rearrangement links TRBV6-6 to TRBJ1-4; the D is unclear. The CDR3 covers 15 residues. Germline lookup yields CDR1 MNHNY and CDR2 SVGAGI (reference sequence). Trimming stripped 7 bases from V and 8 bases from J, with 20 bases between. This CDR3 reads CASTGGPRNEEKLFF. The DNA of the CDR3 is TGTGCCAGCACGGGAGGGCCCCGCAATGAGGAAAAACTGTTTTTT.

This clone occurred once. This chain uses TRBV28 with TRBJ2-5; D possibly corresponds to TRBD1 (6 bases). Germline loops: CDR1 MDHEN, CDR2 SYDVKM. The CDR3 spans 13 residues. Trimming took 1 base from V and 5 from J, leaving 8 bases between them. The CDR3 here is CASSLSTGETQYF. CDR3 nucleotides: TGTGCCAGCAGTTTATCCACAGGGGAGACCCAGTACTTC.

About this clone itself: Within the sample, other DNA sequences also encode this same CDR3. This sequence joins TRBV27 and TRBJ2-7; 7 bases map to TRBD1. This CDR3 has 15 amino acids. The junction had 5 bases not matched to a gene; V was cut back by 3 bases and J by 0 bases. Germline CDR1 is MNHEY and CDR2 is SMNVEV (reference sequence). The CDR3 protein is CASSFRDSLSYEQYF. CDR3 in DNA: TGTGCCAGCAGTTTCAGGGACAGTCTCTCCTACGAGCAGTACTTC.

This chain links TRBV15 with TRBJ2-1, with 9 bases aligning to TRBD2. CDR3 length: 16 residues. The V gene's germline CDR1 is LNHNV and CDR2 YYDKDF (reference sequence). The junction had 10 bases not matched to a gene; V was cut back by 5 bases and J by 5 bases. The CDR3 bases are TGTGCCACCAGCGGCCCTGGGACTAGCCTTAACAATGAGCAGTTCTTC. Translating gives CATSGPGTSLNNEQFF.

The rearrangement links TRBV27 to TRBJ2-7; D is perhaps TRBD1 or TRBD2 (5 bases each). This CDR3 is built from 15 residues. CDR1 is MNHEY, CDR2 SMNVEV, per germline (reference sequence). The ends were cut back, 2 bases at V and 6 bases at J, with 17 bases in the middle. CDR3 sequence reads: CASSLLGLAVLEQYF. For the CDR3, the DNA is TGTGCCAGCAGTTTACTGGGGCTAGCTGTTCTCGAGCAGTACTTC.